The entry below describes one TCR beta chain. It lacks a known antigen. Qualities for individual bases were not recorded, and no much larger clone is one base off. The sample is drawn from a study of blood T cell repertoires in COVID-19 (dated by TCRdb to the early 2020s). Background on the whole study: Samples from collaborators originated in the United States, Italy and Spain and spanned both the acute and convalescent phases of COVID-19. The material from the prospective study consisted of cDNA or gDNA derived from T cells, B-cell-depleted T cells, or PBMCs. Samples were obtained from the ongoing ImmuneRACE study (first 160 participants) and from about 1,300 subjects provided by 6 global collaborators. The sample metadata nearly always contained a de-identified subject ID, COVID-19 status, age in years and sex. The repertoires were released in a freely available public database intended as a resource for research on the immune response to SARS-CoV-2. Where HLA class I and class II types were available, the types were taken from metadata supplied by the sample provider, not from assay-based typing. Deeply sampled blood TCRbeta repertoires from subjects exposed to, actively infected with, or recovered from COVID-19 were included in the dataset.

TCRbeta CDR3 regions were amplified from genomic DNA by means of the immunoSEQ Assay, a bias-controlled multiplex PCR. On the study's bioinformatics: The number of nucleated cells in each sample was estimated by amplification of reference gene primers within the assay. Sequence reads were collapsed and filtered to measure the absolute abundance of every unique TCRbeta CDR3 rearrangement. For each sample, productive Simpson clonality was calculated as the square root of Simpson's diversity index across productive rearrangements. TCRdb obtained this table from immuneACCESS and retained in-frame rearrangements with V and J assigned. These tables miss some clones; where compared with another copy, unresolved V genes account for less than half of the shortfall, and the remainder is unexplained. The V and J calls and the clone size are those of that table, but D and trimming were determined from the DNA. Present in this sample are 90,000 or so clones, 90% of which were seen just once. The ten biggest clones cover about 6.3% of the sample.

One collaborating source in Seattle enrolled patients during active infection and followed them longitudinally through the course of disease. Each collaborating institution followed its own protocols to collect whole blood in K2EDTA tubes. For TCRbeta analysis, collaborators shipped samples as frozen whole blood, isolated PBMCs, or DNA extracted from either of those sample types. Study-wide conclusions, independent of this receptor: How much clinical and demographic metadata was included differed by source and by participant, and the metadata was provided uncurated.

Reading the germline V gene gives CDR1 SGHTA and CDR2 FQGNSA. A distance of 5 bases separates the germline ends of V and J, which lose 2 bases and 6 bases respectively. Including cysteine and phenylalanine, the CDR3 has 11 amino acids. Kept here is only the CDR3 DNA, which spans 33 bases and is read in frame from base 1. The receptor was derived from a man younger than 35 with COVID-19, enrolled during active disease. Specimen: peripheral blood. The chain is made from TRBV7-2 and TRBJ2-7; confidence is insufficient to name the D gene. The CDR3 here reads CASSLTFEQYF. Here is the DNA: TGTGCCAGCAGCTTAACTTTCGAGCAGTACTTC.